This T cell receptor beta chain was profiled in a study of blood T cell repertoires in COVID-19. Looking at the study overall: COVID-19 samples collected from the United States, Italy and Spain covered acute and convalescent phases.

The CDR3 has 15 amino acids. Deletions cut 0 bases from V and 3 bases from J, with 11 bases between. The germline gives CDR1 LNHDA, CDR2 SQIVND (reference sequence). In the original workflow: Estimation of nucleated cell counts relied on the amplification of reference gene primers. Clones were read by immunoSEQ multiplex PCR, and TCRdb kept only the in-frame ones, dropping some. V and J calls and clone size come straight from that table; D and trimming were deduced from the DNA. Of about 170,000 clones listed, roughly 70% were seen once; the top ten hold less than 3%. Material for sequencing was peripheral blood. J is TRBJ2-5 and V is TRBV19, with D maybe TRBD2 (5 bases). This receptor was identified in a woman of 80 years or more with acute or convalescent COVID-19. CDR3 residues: CASSIDLAEEETQYF. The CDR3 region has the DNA TGTGCCAGTAGTATAGATCTAGCAGAGGAAGAGACCCAGTACTTC.